These 7 T cell receptor beta chains share one sample of origin, sequenced in a study of CD8 T cells in ankylosing spondylitis. TCRdb itself ran the 5' RACE reads through MiXCR, one entry per CDR3 protein. The profile covers a few hundred thousand distinct CDR3 sequences, with about 20% appearing a single time and around a third taken by the ten largest. Sequenced input: blood, either unsorted or a sorted T cell fraction (not recorded which). The receptors were sampled from a male donor with ankylosing spondylitis or in good health (not recorded which).

This clonotype was seen many times. The rearrangement joins TRBV20-1 to TRBJ1-1, with 9 bases matching TRBD1. CDR3 size: 13 residues. Germline-derived CDR1 and CDR2 are DFQATT and SNEGSKA (reference sequence). The V gene end was trimmed by 6 bases and the J gene end by 4 bases; junction bases not matched to a gene: 6. The CDR3 protein is CSASDRGITEAFF. The CDR3 DNA reads TGCAGTGCCAGCGACAGGGGGATCACTGAAGCTTTCTTT.

CDR3 protein: CASSQDQAGDEQYF. The CDR3 bases are TGCGCCAGCAGCCAAGATCAAGCGGGAGACGAGCAGTACTTC. The rearrangement joins TRBV4-1 to TRBJ2-7; 8 bases map to TRBD2. The germline V gene encodes CDR1 MGHRA and CDR2 YSYEKL. V lost 0 bases, J lost 5 bases, and 3 bases stayed unmatched. This CDR3 spans 14 amino acids.

This clonotype has ten or more counts. The chain links TRBV5-8 to TRBJ2-7; the D gene is possibly TRBD2 (6 bases). The germline gives CDR1 SGHTS, CDR2 YDEGEE. V was clipped by 4 bases and J by 0 bases, with 14 bases between them. The CDR3 is 15 amino acids. The CDR3 DNA follows: TGTGCCAGCAGCCAGGAGGGCAGCGGCTCCTACGAGCAGTACTTC. Protein product: CASSQEGSGSYEQYF.

This clonotype has a count of ten or more. The V and J genes are TRBV4-3 and TRBJ2-3, with D tentatively TRBD2 (6 bases). V dropped 0 bases and J dropped 4 bases, with 11 bases sitting between them. Per the germline V gene, CDR1 is LGHNA and CDR2 is YSLEER. The CDR3 runs 15 residues. The CDR3 reads CASSQEQRVSDTQYF. In nucleotides, the CDR3 is TGCGCCAGCAGCCAAGAACAGCGGGTTTCAGATACGCAGTATTTT.

This clonotype has ten or more counts. The chain links TRBV6-1 to TRBJ2-1; 7 positions match TRBD2. CDR1 is MNHNS, CDR2 SASEGT, per germline. The length of the CDR3 is 16 residues. V lost 6 bases and J lost 2; bases outside the gene matches: 10. The CDR3 DNA reads as TGTGCCAGCAGGCTTAGCGGGCTGGTCCCCTACAATGAGCAGTTCTTC. Translation: CASRLSGLVPYNEQFF.

This chain connects TRBV27 to TRBJ2-3; D is uncertain. Trimming shortened V by 1 base and J by 4 bases, and 6 bases separated the two germline ends. Germline-derived CDR1 and CDR2 are MNHEY and SMNVEV (reference sequence). CDR3 length: 13 amino acids. CDR3 sequence (DNA): TGTGCCAGCAGTTTATACAGCGCAGATACGCAGTATTTT. This codes for CASSLYSADTQYF.

This clonotype has only a few counts. This chain links TRBV20-1 with TRBJ2-1; 10 bases align to TRBD2. The CDR3 totals 16 residues. CDR1 and CDR2 (germline): DFQATT, SNEGSKA (reference sequence). V lost 0 bases, J lost 8 bases, and 10 bases stayed unmatched. CDR3 residues: CSARDGLAGAPHEQFF. The DNA for the CDR3 is TGCAGTGCTAGAGATGGCCTAGCGGGAGCTCCCCATGAGCAGTTCTTC.